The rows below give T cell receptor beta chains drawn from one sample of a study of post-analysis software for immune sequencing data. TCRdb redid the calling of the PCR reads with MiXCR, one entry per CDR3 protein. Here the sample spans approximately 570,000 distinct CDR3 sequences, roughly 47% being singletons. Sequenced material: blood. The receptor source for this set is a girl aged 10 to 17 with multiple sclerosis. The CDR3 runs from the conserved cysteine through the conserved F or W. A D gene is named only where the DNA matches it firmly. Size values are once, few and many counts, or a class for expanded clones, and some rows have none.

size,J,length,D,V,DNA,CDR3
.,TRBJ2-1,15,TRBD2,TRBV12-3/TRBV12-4,TGTGCCAGCACCGTGGGGGGGAGCTCCTACAATGAGCAGTTCTTC,CASTVGGSSYNEQFF
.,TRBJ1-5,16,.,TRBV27,TGTGCCAGCAGTTTGGAAGGCAGGGGTGGCAATCAGCCCCAGCATTTT,CASSLEGRGGNQPQHF
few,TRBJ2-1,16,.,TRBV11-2,TGTGCCAGCAGCCCGATTAGCGGTAGCTCCTACAATGAGCAGTTCTTC,CASSPISGSSYNEQFF
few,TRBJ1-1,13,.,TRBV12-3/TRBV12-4,TGTGCCAGCAGTTTAAAGTTCGGGTTTGAAGCTTTCTTT,CASSLKFGFEAFF
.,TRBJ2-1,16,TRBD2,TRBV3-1,TGTGCCAGCAGCCAAGAAATACTAGCGGGAAGGAATGAGCAGTTCTTC,CASSQEILAGRNEQFF
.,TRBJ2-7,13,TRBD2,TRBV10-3,TGTGCCATCAGTGGGGGGGGCTCCTACGAGCAGTACTTC,CAISGGGSYEQYF
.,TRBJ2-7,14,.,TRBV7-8,TGTGCCAGCAGCTTCAACAGGGTCCCCTACGAGCAGTACTTC,CASSFNRVPYEQYF
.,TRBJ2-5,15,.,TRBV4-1,TGCGCCAGCAGCCCTTTACTAGCCCTTCCAGAGACCCAGTACTTC,CASSPLLALPETQYF
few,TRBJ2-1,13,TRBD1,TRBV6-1,TGTGCCAGCGAGCCCAGGGGGCCTCTTGAGCAGTTCTTC,CASEPRGPLEQFF
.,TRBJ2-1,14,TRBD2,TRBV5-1,TGCGCCAGCAAACTAGCGAGCTCCTACAATGAGCAGTTCTTC,CASKLASSYNEQFF
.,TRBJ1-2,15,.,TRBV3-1,TGTGCCAGCAGTCTACTCGGACTTCCCGGGGGTGGCTACACCTTC,CASSLLGLPGGGYTF
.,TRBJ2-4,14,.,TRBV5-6,TGTGCCAGCAGCTTGGAGGGGGTTCGGGGAGAGCAGTACTTC,CASSLEGVRGEQYF
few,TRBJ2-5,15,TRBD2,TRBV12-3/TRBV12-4,TGTGCCGGCAGGCCTGGGACTAGCGGGGGGGAGACCCAGTACTTC,CAGRPGTSGGETQYF
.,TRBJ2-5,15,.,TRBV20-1,TGCAGTGCCCTAGTCACGGCGGGGATCAAAGAGACCCAGTACTTC,CSALVTAGIKETQYF
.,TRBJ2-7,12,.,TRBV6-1,TGTGCCAGCAGAGACACTCTCTACGAGCAGTACTTC,CASRDTLYEQYF
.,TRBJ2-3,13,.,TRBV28,TGTGCCAGCAGTTTAATTTCACGGGATACGCAGTATTTT,CASSLISRDTQYF
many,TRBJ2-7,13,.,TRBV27,TGTGCCAGCAGTTTAACAGGGACCTACGAGCAGTACTTC,CASSLTGTYEQYF
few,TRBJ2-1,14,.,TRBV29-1,TGCAGCGTTGTCGACTTCCGCCCGAGTGATGAGCAGTTCTTC,CSVVDFRPSDEQFF
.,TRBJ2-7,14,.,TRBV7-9,TGTGCCAGCAGCCCCCCGGAAGCCACCTACGAGCAGTACTTC,CASSPPEATYEQYF
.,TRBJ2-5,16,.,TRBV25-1,TGTGCCAGCAGTTACCGGGACGGGGCTTGGGGAGAGACCCAGTACTTC,CASSYRDGAWGETQYF
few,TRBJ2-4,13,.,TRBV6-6,TGTGCCAGCAGCCCCGGGTCGTTCAACATTCAGTACTTC,CASSPGSFNIQYF
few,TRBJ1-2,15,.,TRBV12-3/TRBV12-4,TGTGCCAGCAGTTTTAGGGCGGAGACTAACTATGGCTACACCTTC,CASSFRAETNYGYTF
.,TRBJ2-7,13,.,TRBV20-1,TGCAGTGCTAGAGATGGCTGGCCGGGGGAGCAGTACTTC,CSARDGWPGEQYF
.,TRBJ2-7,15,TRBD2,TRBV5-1,TGCGCCAGCAGCTTGTTTACTAGCGGGGGGAACGAGCAGTACTTC,CASSLFTSGGNEQYF
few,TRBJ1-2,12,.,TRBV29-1,TGCAGCGATTGGACGGACTATCTCGGCTACACCTTC,CSDWTDYLGYTF
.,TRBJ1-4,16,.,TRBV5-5,TGTGCCAGCAGCCTGGACCCATTTGCAACTAATGAAAAACTGTTTTTT,CASSLDPFATNEKLFF
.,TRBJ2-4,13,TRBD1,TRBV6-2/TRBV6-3,TGTGCCAGCAGTCAGGACAGGCGGAACATTCAGTACTTC,CASSQDRRNIQYF
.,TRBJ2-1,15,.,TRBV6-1,TGTGCCAGCACCCCAGCCGGGTTTGCATCGGGTGAGCAGTTCTTC,CASTPAGFASGEQFF
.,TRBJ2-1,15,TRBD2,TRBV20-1,TGCAGTGCTAGAGTCTCCGGGACTAGAGGCCATGAGCAGTTCTTC,CSARVSGTRGHEQFF
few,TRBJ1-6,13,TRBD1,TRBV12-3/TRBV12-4,TGTGCCAGCAGTTCGGACAGGGATTCACCCCTCCACTTT,CASSSDRDSPLHF
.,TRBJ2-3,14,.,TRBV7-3,TGTGCCAGCAGCTTAGGGCATAACACAGATACGCAGTATTTT,CASSLGHNTDTQYF
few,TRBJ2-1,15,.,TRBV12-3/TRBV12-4,TGTGCCAGCAACCCGGGGGCAGGGGCCTACAATGAGCAGTTCTTC,CASNPGAGAYNEQFF
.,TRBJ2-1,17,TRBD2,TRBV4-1,TGTGCCAGCGGCTCTCCTCGGACTAGCGGGGGGAAGGATGAGCAGTTCTTC,CASGSPRTSGGKDEQFF
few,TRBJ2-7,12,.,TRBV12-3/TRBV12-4,TGTGCCAGCAGTTTATCAGACTACGAGCAGTACTTC,CASSLSDYEQYF
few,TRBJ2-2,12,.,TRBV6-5,TGTGCCAGCAGTTACAACACCGGGGAGCTGTTTTTT,CASSYNTGELFF
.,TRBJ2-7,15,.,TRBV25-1,TGTGCCAGCAGTGAATGGCTTGTCGGATCCTACGAGCAGTACTTC,CASSEWLVGSYEQYF
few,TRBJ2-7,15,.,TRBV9,TGTGCCAGCAGCGTAGGCGGGGCAGACTTGGACGAGCAGTACTTC,CASSVGGADLDEQYF
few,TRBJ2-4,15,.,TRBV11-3,TGTGCCAGCAGCCGCGGGAAAAGCGCCAAAAACATTCAGTACTTC,CASSRGKSAKNIQYF
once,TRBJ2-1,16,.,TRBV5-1,TGCGCCAGCAGCACCCGGAGCCTTCCTTCCCCGAATGAGCAGTTCTTC,CASSTRSLPSPNEQFF
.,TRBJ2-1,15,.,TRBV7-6,TGTGCCAGCAGCCCTCTCCGCGGGGCAGATAATGAGCAGTTCTTC,CASSPLRGADNEQFF
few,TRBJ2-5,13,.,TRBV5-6,TGTGCCAGCCGCGGCTCCCTCCGGGAGACCCAGTACTTC,CASRGSLRETQYF
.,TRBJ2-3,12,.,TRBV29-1,TGCAGCGTTGACCGGGGGCGGGATACGCAGTATTTT,CSVDRGRDTQYF
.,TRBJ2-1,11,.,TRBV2,TGTGCCAGCACAGCTTACAATGAGCAGTTCTTC,CASTAYNEQFF
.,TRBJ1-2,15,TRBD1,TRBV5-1,TGCGCCAGCAGCTTACCCACGGACAGGGGGCATGGCTACACCTTC,CASSLPTDRGHGYTF
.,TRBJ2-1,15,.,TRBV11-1,TGTGCCAGCAGCCAAGCCCGACTGCAAAACAATGAGCAGTTCTTC,CASSQARLQNNEQFF
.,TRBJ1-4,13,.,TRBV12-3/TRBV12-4,TGTGCCAGCAGTCTCACAACTAATGAAAAACTGTTTTTT,CASSLTTNEKLFF
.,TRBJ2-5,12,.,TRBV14,TGTGCCAGCAGCCAAGGAACGGGGACCCAGTACTTC,CASSQGTGTQYF
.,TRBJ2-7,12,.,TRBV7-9,TGTGCCAGCAGCCGTCTGCCCTACGAGCAGTACTTC,CASSRLPYEQYF
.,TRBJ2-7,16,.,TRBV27,TGTGCCAGCAGTCCCTCCATCGGGACGGTTTCCTACGAGCAGTACTTC,CASSPSIGTVSYEQYF
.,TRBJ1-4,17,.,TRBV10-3,TGTGCCATCAAAGAGAAGGGACCGGAGGCAACTAATGAAAAACTGTTTTTT,CAIKEKGPEATNEKLFF
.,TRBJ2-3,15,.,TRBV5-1,TGCGCCAGCAGCTGGCGCAGTGATAGCACAGATACGCAGTATTTT,CASSWRSDSTDTQYF
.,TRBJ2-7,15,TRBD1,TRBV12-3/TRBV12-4,TGTGCCAGCAGTTTAGCCCGGGACAGCACCTACGAGCAGTACTTC,CASSLARDSTYEQYF